Listed below are T cell receptor beta chains from one sample, sequenced in a study of T cell responses to AZD1222 COVID-19 vaccine. TCRdb's table, derived via immunoSEQ multiplex PCR, lists solely in-frame clones and lacks some. The table shows 40,000 to 55,000 clones, with 70% to 90% occurring only once. The sample in question was peripheral blood, obtained 28 days after the second AZD1222 dose. These receptors came from an adult who received the AZD1222 COVID-19 vaccine. CDR3s include the opening cysteine and the closing phenylalanine or tryptophan. D genes are given only for firm matches. Clone size is shown for a subset of rows, as once, few, many or a class of expanded clone.

abundance	v_gene	j_gene	d_gene	CDR3aa	CDR3nt
.	TRBV5-4	TRBJ2-2	TRBD1	CASSPRQGMGTGELFF	TGTGCCAGCAGCCCCCGACAGGGGATGGGCACCGGGGAGCTGTTTTTT
.	TRBV6-5	TRBJ1-3	TRBD1	CASSYDRGSGNTIYF	TGTGCCAGCAGTTACGACAGGGGATCTGGAAACACCATATATTTT
.	TRBV6-5	TRBJ2-5	.	CASSTQETQYF	TGTGCCAGCAGCACCCAAGAGACCCAGTACTTC
.	TRBV28	TRBJ1-3	.	CASSRHSSGNTIYF	TGTGCCAGCAGTCGACATAGCTCTGGAAACACCATATATTTT
.	TRBV2	TRBJ2-7	.	CASSEDLDLQYF	TGTGCCAGCAGTGAAGACCTCGACTTACAGTACTTC
.	TRBV10-3	TRBJ2-5	.	CAISAGETQYF	TGTGCCATCAGTGCCGGGGAGACCCAGTACTTC
.	TRBV9	TRBJ2-7	TRBD2	CASSVVSEGGEQYF	TGTGCCAGCAGCGTAGTCAGCGAGGGAGGGGAGCAGTACTTC
.	TRBV2	TRBJ2-6	.	CASSGGSGANVLTF	TGTGCCAGCAGTGGTGGGTCCGGGGCCAACGTCCTGACTTTC
.	TRBV27	TRBJ1-1	TRBD1	CASSRRTGSLVSTEAFF	TGTGCCAGCAGTCGTCGGACAGGGTCGTTGGTGAGCACTGAAGCTTTCTTT
.	TRBV19	TRBJ1-5	.	CASSDSPTQLLIDQPQHF	TGTGCCAGTAGTGATTCTCCGACGCAGCTACTTATCGATCAGCCCCAGCATTTT
.	TRBV25-1	TRBJ2-7	.	CASSEGRTSSYEQYF	TGTGCCAGCAGTGAAGGGCGGACGAGCTCCTACGAGCAGTACTTC
.	TRBV18	TRBJ1-1	.	CASSPQSQAHTEAFF	TGTGCCAGCTCACCACAGTCCCAGGCCCACACTGAAGCTTTCTTT
.	TRBV2	TRBJ2-7	TRBD1	CASSDRRQGPTGEQYF	TGTGCCAGCAGCGATCGTAGACAGGGGCCGACGGGCGAGCAGTACTTC
once	TRBV19	TRBJ2-1	.	CATRGWVAGSGREQFF	TGTGCCACCCGGGGGTGGGTAGCTGGGTCGGGTCGGGAGCAGTTCTTC
.	TRBV7-8	TRBJ2-7	TRBD1	CASTGLGQTAYEQYF	TGTGCCAGCACCGGGCTGGGACAGACCGCCTACGAGCAGTACTTC
.	TRBV20-1	TRBJ2-5	.	CSARVKETQYF	TGCAGTGCTAGAGTCAAGGAGACCCAGTACTTC
.	TRBV28	TRBJ1-5	.	CASSLWPSQHF	TGTGCCAGCAGTCTGTGGCCCTCTCAGCATTTT
.	TRBV7-9	TRBJ1-5	TRBD1	CASSLTGGDQPQHF	TGTGCCAGCAGCTTGACAGGGGGCGATCAGCCCCAGCATTTT
.	TRBV2	TRBJ2-1	.	CASSWGDGAESEQFF	TGTGCCAGCAGTTGGGGCGATGGCGCCGAGAGTGAGCAGTTCTTC
.	TRBV24-1	TRBJ2-3	.	CASGRGDTQYF	TGTGCCTCCGGTCGAGGAGATACGCAGTATTTT
.	TRBV7-2	TRBJ2-7	.	CASSPSPGYEQYF	TGTGCCAGCAGCCCGTCGCCAGGGTACGAGCAGTACTTC
.	TRBV19	TRBJ2-1	TRBD2	CATRLAGGHEQFF	TGTGCCACTCGACTAGCAGGAGGACATGAGCAGTTCTTC
.	TRBV5-1	TRBJ2-7	.	CASSNGYEQYF	TGCGCCAGCAGCAACGGCTACGAGCAGTACTTC
.	TRBV28	TRBJ2-5	.	CASSLGRAQETQYF	TGTGCCAGCAGTTTAGGCCGTGCTCAAGAGACCCAGTACTTC
few	TRBV4-1	TRBJ1-3	.	CASSHVAGTASGNTIYF	TGCGCCAGCAGCCATGTCGCCGGGACCGCCTCTGGAAACACCATATATTTT
.	TRBV24-1	TRBJ1-5	TRBD1	CATRPTGDGQPQHF	TGTGCCACCAGGCCCACAGGGGACGGCCAGCCCCAGCATTTT
.	TRBV27	TRBJ2-3	TRBD2	CASCPLAGVTDTQYF	TGTGCCAGCTGTCCGTTAGCGGGGGTCACAGATACGCAGTATTTT
.	TRBV28	TRBJ2-1	TRBD2	CASSAPSGSYNEQFF	TGTGCCAGCAGCGCTCCTAGCGGTTCCTACAATGAGCAGTTCTTC
.	TRBV19	TRBJ2-2	.	CASSDTRVTGELFF	TGTGCCAGTAGCGATACTAGGGTCACCGGGGAGCTGTTTTTT
.	TRBV5-1	TRBJ2-7	.	CASSLGPANHYEQYF	TGCGCCAGCAGCTTGGGACCCGCGAACCACTACGAGCAGTACTTC
.	TRBV5-1	TRBJ1-2	.	CASSLAAGSNYGYTF	TGCGCCAGCAGCTTGGCGGCAGGCTCGAACTATGGCTACACCTTC
medium-sized	TRBV6-4	TRBJ2-3	.	CASSDGSTDTQYF	TGTGCCAGCAGTGACGGGAGCACAGATACGCAGTATTTT
.	TRBV24-1	TRBJ2-5	.	CATSALLDRKETQYF	TGTGCCACCAGTGCCCTGCTGGACAGAAAAGAGACCCAGTACTTC
.	TRBV10-3	TRBJ2-1	.	CAITAGFYNEQFF	TGTGCCATCACCGCGGGGTTCTACAATGAGCAGTTCTTC
once	TRBV2	TRBJ1-2	TRBD1	CASSATGDGYTF	TGTGCCAGCAGTGCGACAGGGGATGGCTACACCTTC
.	TRBV19	TRBJ1-6	.	CASRAHPGQTIGSYNSPLHF	TGTGCCAGTAGAGCCCATCCCGGACAGACCATCGGGTCCTATAATTCACCCCTCCACTTT
.	TRBV9	TRBJ2-3	TRBD2	CASSVGSGTFTDTQYF	TGTGCCAGCAGCGTAGGTAGCGGGACTTTCACAGATACGCAGTATTTT
once	TRBV9	TRBJ2-7	.	CASSAAGRGYEQYF	TGTGCCAGCAGCGCAGCTGGGCGCGGATACGAGCAGTACTTC
.	TRBV5-5	TRBJ1-5	TRBD1	CASSRQGGNHQPQHF	TGTGCCAGCAGCCGACAGGGAGGTAATCATCAGCCCCAGCATTTT
.	TRBV7-9	TRBJ2-2	.	CASTEASGELFF	TGTGCCAGCACAGAGGCTTCCGGGGAGCTGTTTTTT
.	TRBV28	TRBJ1-2	TRBD1	CASKGAANYGYTF	TGTGCCAGCAAGGGGGCGGCTAACTATGGCTACACCTTC
.	TRBV18	TRBJ2-1	.	CASLGGISSYNEQFF	TGTGCCAGCCTTGGGGGGATTAGCTCCTACAATGAGCAGTTCTTC
once	TRBV7-9	TRBJ2-1	.	CASSPWHNEQFF	TGTGCCAGCAGCCCCTGGCACAATGAGCAGTTCTTC
.	TRBV2	TRBJ1-5	.	CASSDPQPQHF	TGTGCCAGCAGTGACCCCCAGCCCCAGCATTTT
.	TRBV5-1	TRBJ2-7	TRBD1	CASSVGQGQGDFLEQYF	TGCGCCAGCAGCGTAGGGCAGGGACAGGGGGACTTCCTCGAGCAGTACTTC
.	TRBV30	TRBJ1-5	TRBD1	CAWSGGQTTNQPQHF	TGTGCCTGGAGTGGGGGACAGACTACCAATCAGCCCCAGCATTTT
.	TRBV20-1	TRBJ2-5	.	CSASLGLYQETQYF	TGCAGTGCTAGTTTGGGATTGTACCAAGAGACCCAGTACTTC
.	TRBV6-5	TRBJ2-2	.	CASSIQGGGELFF	TGTGCCAGCAGTATACAGGGAGGAGGGGAGCTGTTTTTT
.	TRBV5-5	TRBJ2-5	.	CASSLEASQETQYF	TGTGCCAGCAGCTTGGAGGCTTCTCAAGAGACCCAGTACTTC
.	TRBV27	TRBJ2-7	.	CASSWARDYEQYF	TGTGCCAGCAGTTGGGCCAGGGACTACGAGCAGTACTTC
.	TRBV7-8	TRBJ2-5	.	CASSLRRITETQYF	TGTGCCAGCAGCTTAAGGAGGATTACGGAGACCCAGTACTTC
once	TRBV9	TRBJ2-2	.	CASSVGPVFTGELFF	TGTGCCAGCAGCGTAGGTCCGGTATTCACCGGGGAGCTGTTTTTT
.	TRBV6-5	TRBJ2-1	.	CASSSMNEQFF	TGTGCCAGCAGTTCTATGAATGAGCAGTTCTTC
.	TRBV5-5	TRBJ2-1	TRBD1	CASSFRDRVNNEQFF	TGTGCCAGCAGCTTCCGGGACAGGGTGAACAATGAGCAGTTCTTC
.	TRBV7-2	TRBJ1-5	TRBD1	CASSQRTGPQPQHF	TGTGCCAGCAGCCAACGGACAGGGCCTCAGCCCCAGCATTTT
few	TRBV3-1/TRBV3-2	TRBJ1-4	.	CASSQNTGGQGTNEKLFF	TGTGCCAGCAGCCAGAACACGGGGGGGCAAGGAACTAATGAAAAACTGTTTTTT
.	TRBV3-1/TRBV3-2	TRBJ1-1	.	CASSQDGGATEAFF	TGTGCCAGCAGCCAAGATGGAGGGGCCACTGAAGCTTTCTTT
.	TRBV18	TRBJ2-7	TRBD1	CASSPFSGTEAYEQYF	TGTGCCAGCTCACCATTTTCCGGGACAGAAGCCTACGAGCAGTACTTC
.	TRBV10-3	TRBJ2-1	TRBD2	CAISESGLGGDNEQFF	TGTGCCATCAGTGAGTCGGGGTTGGGAGGGGACAATGAGCAGTTCTTC